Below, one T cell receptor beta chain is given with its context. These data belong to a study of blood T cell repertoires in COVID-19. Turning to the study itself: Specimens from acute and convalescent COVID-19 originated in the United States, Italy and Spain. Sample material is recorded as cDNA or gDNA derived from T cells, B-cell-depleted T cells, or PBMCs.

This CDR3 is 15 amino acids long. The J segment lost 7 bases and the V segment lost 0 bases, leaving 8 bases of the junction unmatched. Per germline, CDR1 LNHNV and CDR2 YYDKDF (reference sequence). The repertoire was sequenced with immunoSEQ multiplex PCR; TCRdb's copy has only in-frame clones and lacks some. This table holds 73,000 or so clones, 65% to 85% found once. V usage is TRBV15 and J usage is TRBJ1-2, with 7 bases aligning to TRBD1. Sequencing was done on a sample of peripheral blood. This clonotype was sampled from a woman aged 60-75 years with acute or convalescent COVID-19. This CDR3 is CATSRDFDREPGYTF. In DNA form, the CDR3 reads TGTGCCACCAGCAGAGATTTTGACAGGGAGCCTGGCTACACCTTC.